One sample yielded the 31 T cell receptor beta chains listed below, sequenced in a study of PD-1 blockade in classical Hodgkin lymphoma. Each of the patients experienced relapse following autologous stem cell transplantation, and their brentuximab vedotin exposure differed. The table came from immunoSEQ multiplex PCR; TCRdb's copy has only in-frame clones and leaves some out. This sample has over 50,000 clones, with more than 65% found just once. Material: peripheral blood mononuclear cells (PBMCs), obtained at baseline. Receptors originate from a human donor with classical Hodgkin lymphoma.

V and J are TRBV10-3 and TRBJ2-5, with 7 bases fitting TRBD2. V lost 8 bases and J lost 5; bases outside the gene matches: 2. The CDR3 runs 11 residues. From germline, CDR1 is ENHRY and CDR2 SYGVKD. The CDR3 region has the DNA TGTGCCATCGGGGAGGGTGAGACCCAGTACTTC. Its protein product is CAIGEGETQYF.

The rearrangement links TRBV18 to TRBJ2-7, with 9 bases matching TRBD2. V shed 5 bases and J 1 base; nucleotides not matched to a gene: 3. CDR3 length: 14 amino acids. Germline V gene lookup returns CDR1 KGHSH and CDR2 LQKENI. The CDR3 loop is CASSGAGGSYEQYF. CDR3 DNA sequence: TGTGCCAGCTCAGGAGCGGGAGGATCCTACGAGCAGTACTTC.

This sequence joins TRBV4-1 and TRBJ1-5; D is perhaps TRBD1 (5 bases). Deletions cut 0 bases from V and 5 bases from J, with 11 bases between. This CDR3 has 15 amino acids. The germline CDR1 and CDR2 sequences are MGHRA and YSYEKL. The CDR3 sequence: CASSQDGGEDQPQHF. CDR3 sequence (DNA): TGCGCCAGCAGCCAAGACGGGGGGGAAGATCAGCCCCAGCATTTT.

This rearrangement joins TRBV6-6 to TRBJ1-1; D not resolved. CDR3 length: 12 residues. CDR1 and CDR2 from the germline V gene are MNHNY and SVGAGI (reference sequence). Trimming cost V 5 bases and J 4 bases, with 8 bases left between them. CDR3 loop: CASSPRTTEAFF. DNA of the CDR3: TGTGCCAGCAGTCCGCGTACCACTGAAGCTTTCTTT.

Notes on this clone: Other DNA sequences in this specimen translate into the identical CDR3. The DNA of the CDR3 is TGCAGCGCTCTTGTCACTGAAGCTTTCTTT. Amino acid sequence: CSALVTEAFF. J is TRBJ1-1 and V is TRBV29-1; D remains ambiguous. Trimming pared 7 bases from V and 4 bases from J, leaving 7 bases between. Germline lookup yields CDR1 SQVTM and CDR2 ANQGSEA. The CDR3 length is 10 residues.

The J gene is TRBJ2-3, the V gene TRBV7-6, with 8 bases matching TRBD2. The CDR3 covers 18 residues. V gave up 6 bases and J gave up 1 base; unmatched junction bases: 15. Per germline, CDR1 SGHVS and CDR2 FNYEAQ. Here the CDR3 reads CASSPTRTSSLRTDTQYF. For the CDR3, the DNA is TGTGCCAGCAGTCCTACGAGGACTAGCAGCCTCCGCACAGATACGCAGTATTTT.

The chain recombines TRBV29-1 with TRBJ2-1, with 9 bases identical to TRBD2. CDR3 length: 15 residues. J was trimmed by 0 bases and V by 4 bases; bases with no gene match: 4. Germline CDR1 SQVTM, CDR2 ANQGSEA. The CDR3 nucleotides are TGCAGCGTTGCCGGACTAGCGAGCTCCTACAATGAGCAGTTCTTC. Translation: CSVAGLASSYNEQFF.

The rearrangement links TRBV15 to TRBJ1-2, with D possibly TRBD1 on 5 matching bases. The germline V gene has CDR1 LNHNV and CDR2 YYDKDF (reference sequence). The CDR3 totals 12 residues. V was trimmed by 1 base and J by 8 bases, leaving 8 bases between them. CDR3 loop: CATSRAGRGYTF. The CDR3 nucleotides read TGTGCCACCAGCAGAGCAGGGCGCGGCTACACCTTC.

This chain connects TRBV4-1 to TRBJ2-3; D not resolved. The length of the CDR3 is 15 residues. Germline V CDR1 and CDR2: MGHRA, YSYEKL. V was cut by 0 bases and J by 1 base, with 8 bases left in between. The CDR3 DNA reads as TGCGCCAGCAGCCAAGATCTGACTGGCACAGATACGCAGTATTTT. Translating gives CASSQDLTGTDTQYF.

The V gene is TRBV5-1, the J gene TRBJ1-3; D is undetermined. CDR1 and CDR2 from the germline V gene are SGHRS and YFSETQ. The ends were cut back, 0 bases at V and 0 bases at J, with 10 bases in the middle. The CDR3 runs to 16 residues. The CDR3 here is CASSLGTLGSGNTIYF. CDR3 nucleotide sequence: TGCGCCAGCAGCTTGGGAACCTTGGGCTCTGGAAACACCATATATTTT.

The chain is built from TRBV9 and TRBJ2-3; no reliable D call. The CDR3 spans 14 residues. Trimming removed 0 bases from V and 6 bases from J, with 11 bases in between. CDR1 and CDR2 (germline): SGDLS, YYNGEE. The CDR3 DNA sequence: TGTGCCAGCAGCGTAGGAAGCGTGCAGGATACGCAGTATTTT. Its translation is CASSVGSVQDTQYF.

The rearrangement links TRBV7-8 to TRBJ2-7; possible D gene TRBD2, 6 bases. Per the germline V gene, CDR1 is SGHVS and CDR2 is FQNEAQ. The CDR3 extends over 15 amino acids. Trimming shortened V by 5 bases and J by 6 bases, and 20 bases separated the two germline ends. CDR3 residues: CASSLGTQRVREQYF. The CDR3 coding sequence is TGTGCCAGCAGCCTGGGGACGCAGCGGGTTCGCGAGCAGTACTTC.

The chain combines TRBV2 with TRBJ1-1; 8 bases fit TRBD1. From germline, CDR1 is SNHLY and CDR2 FYNNEI. J was trimmed by 4 bases and V by 9 bases; bases with no gene match: 7. CDR3 length: 13 amino acids. The CDR3 sequence is CARQGEKSTEAFF. The CDR3 DNA reads as TGTGCCAGACAGGGGGAGAAGTCCACTGAAGCTTTCTTT.

A single count supports this clone. The rearrangement links TRBV4-2 to TRBJ2-3; 10 positions match TRBD2. Germline V lookup: CDR1 LGHNA, CDR2 YNFKEQ. Trimming took 0 bases from V and 2 from J; bases not matched to a gene: 5. The CDR3 runs to 17 residues. The CDR3 DNA reads TGTGCCAGCAGCCAAGAATCTAGCGGGAGTTACACAGATACGCAGTATTTT. Translated, it gives CASSQESSGSYTDTQYF.

The chain combines TRBV30 with TRBJ2-1; D not resolved. The CDR3 contains 10 residues. Trimming took 0 bases from V and 6 from J, leaving 0 bases between them. The germline V gene encodes CDR1 GTSNPN and CDR2 SVGIG (reference sequence). The CDR3 loop is CAWSVNEQFF. In DNA form, the CDR3 reads TGTGCCTGGAGTGTCAATGAGCAGTTCTTC.

V usage is TRBV14 and J usage is TRBJ2-5; no definite D call. The CDR3 has 14 residues. The V end lost 6 bases, the J end lost 5 bases, and 16 bases lay between the germline ends. Per germline, CDR1 SGHDN and CDR2 FVKESK. The CDR3 DNA sequence: TGTGCCAGCAGTCCGACTGTGGGCCGGGAGACCCAGTACTTC. Its translation: CASSPTVGRETQYF. The whole variable domain, filled in from reference TRBV14 and TRBJ2-5, reads EAGVTQFPSHSVIEKGQTVTLRCDPISGHDNLYWYRRVMGKEIKFLLHFVKESKQDESGMPNNRFLAERTGGTYSTLKVQPAELEDSGVYFCASSPTVGRETQYFGPGTRLLVL.

Worth noting for this clone: Other nucleotide sequences in the sample specify the same CDR3. The chain combines TRBV6-4 with TRBJ1-1, with D unresolved. V was cut by 6 bases and J by 5 bases, with 13 bases left in between. CDR1 MRHNA and CDR2 SNTAGT come from the germline V gene. The CDR3 runs 13 residues. The chain's CDR3 is CASRRTGNTEAFF. CDR3 sequence (DNA): TGTGCCAGCAGGCGGACTGGGAATACTGAAGCTTTCTTT.

The V call is TRBV5-1, the J call TRBJ1-1; 8 positions match TRBD1. Germline CDR1 reads SGHRS; CDR2 reads YFSETQ. This CDR3 contains 13 residues. The trim removed 4 bases at V and 5 bases at J, leaving 4 bases unmatched. The CDR3 nucleotides are TGCGCCAGCAGCCCGACAGGGGAGACTGAAGCTTTCTTT. Translation: CASSPTGETEAFF.

This clone was detected once. The chain joins TRBV7-6 to TRBJ2-7, with 9 bases identical to TRBD2. V was pared by 5 bases and J by 6 bases, with 14 bases of the junction left unmatched. CDR3 size: 16 residues. From germline, CDR1 is SGHVS and CDR2 FNYEAQ. Here the CDR3 reads CASSPFRLAGLREQYF. The CDR3 DNA reads TGTGCCAGCAGCCCCTTCAGGCTAGCGGGACTCCGCGAGCAGTACTTC.

The V and J genes are TRBV5-8 and TRBJ2-5; D not certain. Trimming cost V 0 bases and J 4 bases, with 10 bases left between them. CDR1 is SGHTS and CDR2 is YDEGEE in the germline V gene. The CDR3 sequence is 14 residues long. CDR3 in amino acids: CASSLAASRETQYF. CDR3 sequence (DNA): TGTGCCAGCAGCTTGGCGGCCTCCCGAGAGACCCAGTACTTC.

V and J are TRBV5-4 and TRBJ2-5; either TRBD1 or TRBD2 may supply D (5 bases each). Per germline, CDR1 SGHNT and CDR2 YYREEE (reference sequence). The CDR3 covers 14 residues. Trimming shortened V by 3 bases and J by 3 bases, and 12 bases separated the two germline ends. The CDR3 loop is CASSSRDREETQYF. The CDR3 bases are TGTGCCAGCAGCTCCCGGGACCGAGAAGAGACCCAGTACTTC.

This clone was seen a few times. The rearrangement uses TRBV6-4 and TRBJ1-2; the D is unclear. Germline V gene sequence: CDR1 MRHNA, CDR2 SNTAGT. V gave up 5 bases and J gave up 7 bases, with 20 bases separating them. The CDR3 is made up of 15 amino acids. CDR3 coding DNA: TGTGCCAGCAGTTCCATCGGCCCCGCTTGGAGTGGCTACACCTTC. It codes for CASSSIGPAWSGYTF.

The chain employs TRBV5-1 and TRBJ2-3; the match to TRBD2 covers 8 bases. CDR3 length equals 14 residues. Losses at the gene ends were 5 bases for V and 1 base for J; bases not matched to a gene: 3. The germline V gene has CDR1 SGHRS and CDR2 YFSETQ. The CDR3 DNA follows: TGCGCCAGCAGGGACGGGAGGGGCACAGATACGCAGTATTTT. Amino acids: CASRDGRGTDTQYF.

This clone was recorded once. The V call is TRBV14, the J call TRBJ1-4, with D maybe TRBD1 (5 bases). The CDR3 has 16 amino acids. Between the trimmed V and J ends, which lost 1 base and 7 bases, there was a span of 16 bases. The germline V gene encodes CDR1 SGHDN and CDR2 FVKESK. The CDR3 here is CASSQGGPGEGEKLFF. The DNA of the CDR3 is TGTGCCAGCAGCCAAGGGGGCCCGGGGGAAGGTGAAAAACTGTTTTTT.

This clone was detected a few times. The chain joins TRBV5-1 to TRBJ2-1; TRBD2 might be the D (6 bases). The CDR3 runs to 13 residues. V dropped 0 bases and J dropped 7 bases, with 8 bases sitting between them. Germline CDR1 is SGHRS and CDR2 is YFSETQ. Here the CDR3 DNA reads TGCGCCAGCAGCTTGGATGGAGGGAATGAGCAGTTCTTC. Its translation: CASSLDGGNEQFF. Drawing the rest from reference TRBV5-1 and TRBJ2-1, the complete variable domain is KAGVTQTPRYLIKTRGQQVTLSCSPISGHRSVSWYQQTPGQGLQFLFEYFSETQRNKGNFPGRFSGRQFSNSRSEMNVSTLELGDSALYLCASSLDGGNEQFFGPGTRLTVL.

The CDR3 loop is CASSSGLADSYEQYV. In nucleotides, the CDR3 is TGTGCCAGCAGCTCGGGACTAGCTGATTCGTACGAGCAGTACGTC. This chain uses TRBV5-4 with TRBJ2-7; 9 bases agree with TRBD2. Per the germline V gene, CDR1 is SGHNT and CDR2 is YYREEE (reference sequence). This CDR3 is 15 amino acids long. Trimming at V came to 3 bases and at J to 4 bases, leaving 8 bases not matched to a gene.

The chain couples TRBV4-2 to TRBJ2-3, with a possible D match to TRBD1 (5 bases). Trimming removed 5 bases at V and 8 bases at J, with 17 bases between. Germline CDR1 and CDR2: LGHNA and YNFKEQ. The CDR3 contains 14 residues. CDR3 residues: CASSLGDSQGTQYF. DNA for the CDR3: TGTGCCAGCAGCTTAGGGGATTCGCAGGGTACGCAGTATTTT.

The genes are TRBV27 and TRBJ2-7; no reliable D call. Trimming pared 1 base from V and 1 base from J, leaving 8 bases between. Germline V gives CDR1 MNHEY, CDR2 SMNVEV (reference sequence). The length of the CDR3 is 14 residues. This CDR3 is CASSLFGMSYEQYF. The CDR3 DNA reads as TGTGCCAGCAGTTTATTTGGGATGTCCTACGAGCAGTACTTC.

The V gene is TRBV6-5, the J gene TRBJ1-2; the match to TRBD1 covers 8 bases. V dropped 6 bases and J dropped 5; count of bases not matched to a gene: 11. The CDR3 extends over 15 amino acids. Germline CDR1 MNHEY, CDR2 SVGAGI. CDR3 nucleotides: TGTGCCAGCAGCATTGGACAGGGTTTCCGGTATGGCTACACCTTC. Protein sequence: CASSIGQGFRYGYTF.

V and J are TRBV7-8 and TRBJ1-5; D ambiguous. V lost 1 base and J lost 1, with 8 bases in between. CDR1 is SGHVS, CDR2 FQNEAQ, per germline. The CDR3 is made up of 15 amino acids. The CDR3 spells CASSLGPPSNQPQHF. The CDR3 DNA sequence: TGTGCCAGCAGCTTAGGGCCGCCAAGCAATCAGCCCCAGCATTTT.

This clone was seen a handful of times. V usage is TRBV7-9 and J usage is TRBJ1-1, with TRBD1 as a possible D gene (5 bases). The ends were cut back, 3 bases at V and 3 bases at J, with 11 bases in the middle. This CDR3 has 14 residues. CDR1 is SEHNR and CDR2 is FQNEAQ in the germline V gene (reference sequence). CDR3 amino acids: CASSFLGRYTEAFF. The CDR3 coding sequence is TGTGCCAGCAGCTTTCTGGGGCGATACACTGAAGCTTTCTTT.